This passage covers 24 T cell receptor beta chains from one sample sequenced in a study of T-cell memory formation after mild COVID-19. Via MiXCR, TCRdb re-called the 5' RACE reads, giving one row per CDR3 protein. The profile shows a few hundred thousand distinct CDR3 sequences, approximately 27% of them singletons. The sample consisted of PBMCs or a T cell subset sorted from them (not recorded which). The receptors stem from an adult woman who had mild COVID-19 (a few samples of this study predate the infection). Cell type and time point are not known.

This clonotype was seen at least ten times. The chain carries TRBV7-2 and TRBJ2-7; perhaps TRBD1 as D (6 bases). V lost 0 bases and J 3 bases, leaving 21 bases between the germline ends. From germline, CDR1 is SGHTA and CDR2 FQGNSA. The CDR3 extends over 18 amino acids. CDR3 loop: CASSLARISGALVYEQYF. CDR3 nucleotide sequence: TGTGCCAGCAGCTTAGCCCGGATTTCAGGGGCCCTCGTCTACGAGCAGTACTTC.

This clonotype appeared a few times. The chain has TRBV7-9 and TRBJ1-1; D perhaps matches TRBD1 (6 bases). There are 15 residues in the CDR3. Germline values: CDR1 SEHNR, CDR2 FQNEAQ (reference sequence). V lost 5 bases and J lost 4, with 17 bases in between. Here the CDR3 DNA reads TGTGCCAGCAGCCCGACGACAGGACCTGCCACTGAAGCTTTCTTT. Residues: CASSPTTGPATEAFF. The whole variable domain, remainder taken from reference TRBV7-9 and TRBJ1-1, is DTGVSQNPRHKITKRGQNVTFRCDPISEHNRLYWYRQTLGQGPEFLTYFQNEAQLEKSRLLSDRFSAERPKGSFSTLEIQRTEQGDSAMYLCASSPTTGPATEAFFGQGTRLTVV.

A word on this clonotype: Without the conserved terminal phenylalanine or tryptophan, this CDR3 likely stems from a read error. The rearrangement links TRBV7-6 to TRBJ2-5; the D is unclear. This CDR3 contains 12 residues. The V gene lost 4 bases and the J gene lost 2 bases, with 5 bases spanning the gap. Germline V gene sequence: CDR1 SGHVS, CDR2 FNYEAQ. The CDR3 DNA reads TGTGCCAGCAGCTCCCATCAAGAGACCCAGTACCTC. Translating it yields CASSSHQETQYL.

The V gene is TRBV13, the J gene TRBJ2-7; D call uncertain. The CDR3 is made up of 11 amino acids. Germline values: CDR1 PRHDT, CDR2 FYEKMQ (reference sequence). V lost 5 bases and J lost 6, with 8 bases in between. This CDR3 is CASSTVGEQYF. CDR3 sequence (DNA): TGTGCCAGCAGCACAGTGGGCGAGCAGTACTTC.

The chain is built from TRBV10-3 and TRBJ2-5; D is uncertain. Germline V gene lookup returns CDR1 ENHRY and CDR2 SYGVKD. Trimming removed 3 bases from V and 2 bases from J, with 10 bases in between. The CDR3 extends over 14 amino acids. This CDR3 is CAISDRIGQETQYF. For the CDR3, the DNA is TGTGCCATCAGTGACAGGATCGGTCAAGAGACCCAGTACTTC.

This chain joins TRBV29-1 and TRBJ2-7; D possibly matches TRBD1 or TRBD2 (5 bases each). V was clipped by 7 bases and J by 0 bases, with 10 bases between them. The CDR3 has 12 residues. Germline V lookup: CDR1 SQVTM, CDR2 ANQGSEA. The CDR3 reads CSARDLSYEQYF. The CDR3 region has the DNA TGCAGCGCCCGGGACCTCTCCTACGAGCAGTACTTC.

This clonotype has a handful of counts. The chain has TRBV7-9 and TRBJ2-7; 10 nucleotides line up with TRBD2. Germline V gene lookup returns CDR1 SEHNR and CDR2 FQNEAQ (reference sequence). The ends lost 3 bases at V and 3 bases at J; junction bases unmatched: 11. The CDR3 is 17 amino acids. In DNA form, the CDR3 reads TGTGCCAGCAGCTTGGGGCTAGCGGGAGATATTTACTACGAGCAGTACTTC. Translation gives CASSLGLAGDIYYEQYF.

Here the CDR3 DNA reads TGTGCCAGCAGTTTAAGACTAGCGGGAGTTTCGACAGATACGCAGTATTTT. Translating gives CASSLRLAGVSTDTQYF. The genes are TRBV12-3 or TRBV12-4 and TRBJ2-3, with 12 bases matching TRBD2. CDR3 length equals 17 residues. Trimming took 2 bases from V and 3 from J; bases not matched to a gene: 6.

A note on this clonotype: A much larger clone lies one base from this, so it may be a read error. The rearrangement links TRBV9 to TRBJ2-2; D gene unclear. This CDR3 spans 12 amino acids. CDR1 is SGDLS and CDR2 is YYNGEE in the germline V gene. Trimming removed 0 bases at V and 7 bases at J, with 4 bases between. This chain's CDR3 is CASSVVGGELFF. CDR3 nucleotide sequence: TGTGCCAGCAGCGTAGTAGGCGGGGAGCTGTTTTTT.

This chain links TRBV7-9 with TRBJ2-7; D is undetermined. CDR1 and CDR2 from the germline V gene are SEHNR and FQNEAQ (reference sequence). V was shortened by 5 bases and J by 7 bases, with 24 bases between the two germline ends. The CDR3 runs 16 residues. The CDR3 region has the DNA TGTGCCAGCAGCGTCAATATGCACTCCCATGCTGGGGAGCAGTACTTC. Translated: CASSVNMHSHAGEQYF.

The rearrangement joins TRBV20-1 to TRBJ2-7; D perhaps matches TRBD2 (6 bases). CDR1 is DFQATT and CDR2 is SNEGSKA in the germline V gene (reference sequence). CDR3 length: 14 residues. The V end was cut by 6 bases, the J end by 3 bases, with 18 bases between. CDR3 in amino acids: CSAIKRVGDYEQYF. CDR3 sequence (DNA): TGCAGTGCCATAAAGCGGGTGGGGGACTACGAGCAGTACTTC.

This clonotype came up a few times. V usage is TRBV5-6 and J usage is TRBJ2-3, with 8 bases fitting TRBD2. The germline V gene encodes CDR1 SGHDT and CDR2 YYEEEE. This CDR3 spans 18 amino acids. J gave up 3 bases and V 0 bases, and 12 bases lay outside the gene matches. In DNA, the CDR3 is TGTGCCAGCAGCTTGGACAAATCCGGGACTAGACGTACAGATACGCAGTATTTT. Its translation is CASSLDKSGTRRTDTQYF.

This clonotype has more than one count but fewer than ten. The genes are TRBV24-1 and TRBJ2-1; TRBD2 matches at 12 bases. Germline loops: CDR1 KGHDR, CDR2 SFDVKD. J lost 5 bases, V lost 9 bases, and 7 bases had no gene match. This CDR3 has 15 residues. The CDR3 region is CATEKTSGGNNEQFF. The CDR3 nucleotides read TGTGCCACCGAAAAGACTAGCGGGGGAAACAATGAGCAGTTCTTC.

This chain joins TRBV2 and TRBJ2-2; no definite D call. V shed 3 bases and J shed 2 bases, with 13 bases lying between them. From germline, CDR1 is SNHLY and CDR2 FYNNEI. The CDR3 runs 16 residues. The CDR3 region is CASSEIGPRNTGELFF. DNA of the CDR3: TGTGCCAGCAGTGAGATAGGGCCGAGAAACACCGGGGAGCTGTTTTTT.

Of note for this clonotype: The junction departs from germline at one end; a sequencing error may be responsible. The rearrangement uses TRBV18 and TRBJ2-1; tentative D call: TRBD1 (5 bases). CDR1 is KGHSH, CDR2 LQKENI, per germline. The CDR3 spans 16 residues. The CDR3 protein is CASSPPWGGQYNEQFF. In DNA, the CDR3 is TGTGCGAGCTCACCACCGTGGGGCGGCCAATACAATGAGCAGTTCTTC.

The J gene is TRBJ1-3, the V gene TRBV7-9; the D is unclear. Trimming pared 5 bases from V and 1 base from J, leaving 15 bases between. Germline CDR1 SEHNR, CDR2 FQNEAQ (reference sequence). The CDR3 consists of 16 residues. The DNA of the CDR3 is TGTGCCAGCAGCGTCTCCTCGCAGATATCTGGAAACACCATATATTTT. This sequence encodes CASSVSSQISGNTIYF.

The chain uses TRBV20-1 and TRBJ2-1; D is perhaps TRBD2 (7 bases). The germline V gene encodes CDR1 DFQATT and CDR2 SNEGSKA (reference sequence). The CDR3 consists of 17 residues. Trimming removed 0 bases from V and 2 bases from J, with 17 bases in between. CDR3: CSARDPPGEGAYNEQFF. The CDR3 region has the DNA TGCAGTGCTAGAGATCCGCCCGGGGAGGGGGCCTACAATGAGCAGTTCTTC.

This clonotype has more than one count but fewer than ten. The genes are TRBV7-6 and TRBJ2-5; D is ambiguous. Between the trimmed V and J ends, which lost 6 bases and 6 bases, there was a span of 11 bases. This CDR3 comprises 12 residues. From germline, CDR1 is SGHVS and CDR2 FNYEAQ. DNA for the CDR3: TGTGCCAGCAGGAGCGCTGCGAAGACCCAGTACTTC. Its protein is CASRSAAKTQYF.

The V call is TRBV4-2, the J call TRBJ1-1; no reliable D call. Trimming shortened V by 1 base and J by 0 bases, and 6 bases separated the two germline ends. The CDR3 has 14 residues. CDR1 is LGHNA, CDR2 YNFKEQ, per germline. DNA for the CDR3: TGTGCCAGCAGCCAAGGGGCCTTGAACACTGAAGCTTTCTTT. The encoded protein is CASSQGALNTEAFF.

The V and J genes are TRBV19 and TRBJ1-5; 9 nucleotides line up with TRBD1. There are 13 residues in the CDR3. Germline CDR1 and CDR2: LNHDA and SQIVND (reference sequence). The CDR3 sequence is CASSDRGGQPQHF. The CDR3 nucleotides read TGTGCGAGTTCGGACAGGGGCGGGCAGCCCCAGCATTTT.

This clonotype came up many times. This chain uses TRBV12-3 or TRBV12-4 with TRBJ1-2, with a possible D match to TRBD1 (5 bases). The CDR3 consists of 14 residues. The germline V and J ends were trimmed by 3 bases and 4 bases, with 12 bases remaining between them. CDR3 sequence (DNA): TGTGCCAGCAGTTTCGGCAGGGTTGGCTATGGCTACACCTTC. Translated, it gives CASSFGRVGYGYTF.

A few counts support this clonotype. The rearrangement links TRBV27 to TRBJ2-7, with TRBD1 matching over 10 bases. CDR3 length: 16 residues. The germline V gene encodes CDR1 MNHEY and CDR2 SMNVEV (reference sequence). The ends lost 2 bases at V and 3 bases at J; junction bases unmatched: 7. The CDR3 region is CASSLRTGGNHYEQYF. CDR3 DNA: TGTGCCAGCAGTTTACGGACAGGGGGAAATCACTACGAGCAGTACTTC.

In this sample, this clonotype turned up a few times. The chain has TRBV7-8 and TRBJ1-2, with a weak D call TRBD1 (6 bases). Looked up from germline, CDR1 is SGHVS and CDR2 is FQNEAQ. V was pared by 5 bases and J by 5 bases, with 21 bases between. This CDR3 spans 16 amino acids. CDR3 loop: CASSPRRTAAAYGYTF. CDR3 nucleotides: TGTGCCAGCAGCCCGAGAAGGACAGCCGCCGCGTATGGCTACACCTTC.

The chain recombines TRBV18 with TRBJ2-1, with TRBD1 matching over 8 bases. Trimming removed 0 bases from V and 5 bases from J; junction bases left unmatched: 6. This CDR3 is built from 16 residues. Germline CDR1 is KGHSH and CDR2 is LQKENI. CDR3 nucleotides: TGTGCCAGCTCACCACCTGCTGGACAGGGCCACAATGAGCAGTTCTTC. Translating it yields CASSPPAGQGHNEQFF.